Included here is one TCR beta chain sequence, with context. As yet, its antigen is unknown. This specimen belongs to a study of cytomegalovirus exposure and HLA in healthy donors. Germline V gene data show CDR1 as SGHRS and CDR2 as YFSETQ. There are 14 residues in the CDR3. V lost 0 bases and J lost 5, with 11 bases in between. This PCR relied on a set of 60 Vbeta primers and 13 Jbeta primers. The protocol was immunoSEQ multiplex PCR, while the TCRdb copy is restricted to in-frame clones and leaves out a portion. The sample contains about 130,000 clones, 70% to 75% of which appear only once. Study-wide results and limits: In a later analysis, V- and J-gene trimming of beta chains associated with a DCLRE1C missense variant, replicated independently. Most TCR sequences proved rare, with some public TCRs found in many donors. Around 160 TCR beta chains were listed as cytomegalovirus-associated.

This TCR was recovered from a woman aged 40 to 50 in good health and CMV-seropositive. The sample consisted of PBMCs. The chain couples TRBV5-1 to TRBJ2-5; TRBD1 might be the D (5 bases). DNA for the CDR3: TGCGCCAGCAGCTTGGCCTTGGGGCAGGAGACCCAGTACTTC. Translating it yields CASSLALGQETQYF.